These 3 T cell receptor beta chains were sequenced from one sample in a study of blood T cell repertoires in COVID-19. TCRdb's copy holds only in-frame clones and misses some; the assay was immunoSEQ multiplex PCR. Of about 150,000 clones in the sample, around 80% were seen once. The sample was peripheral blood. The source of these receptors is a man aged 55 to 69 with acute or convalescent COVID-19.

This chain links TRBV6-5 with TRBJ1-6, with 8 bases fitting TRBD1. Germline V gene lookup returns CDR1 MNHEY and CDR2 SVGAGI. The V and J ends lost 8 bases and 4 bases, in that order; junction bases with no gene match: 7. CDR3 length equals 15 residues. The CDR3, as DNA: TGTGCCAGCGGCCCGGGACAGGTTTATAATTCACCCCTCCACTTT. Translation: CASGPGQVYNSPLHF.

The V gene is TRBV7-3, the J gene TRBJ2-1, with 8 bases that match TRBD2. The CDR3 covers 15 residues. The V and J ends lost 4 bases and 8 bases, in that order; junction bases with no gene match: 10. CDR1 SGHTA and CDR2 FQGTGA come from the germline V gene. The CDR3 reads CASSSSGTSSDEQFF. CDR3 bases: TGTGCCAGCAGCTCCTCCGGGACTAGTAGCGATGAGCAGTTCTTC.

The genes are TRBV5-4 and TRBJ1-4, with 9 positions matching TRBD1. CDR1 is SGHNT and CDR2 is YYREEE in the germline V gene (reference sequence). The CDR3 runs 15 residues. V was pared by 5 bases and J by 3 bases, with 5 bases of the junction left unmatched. The CDR3: CASREQGAPNEKLFF. The CDR3, as DNA: TGTGCCAGCAGGGAACAGGGGGCGCCTAATGAAAAACTGTTTTTT.